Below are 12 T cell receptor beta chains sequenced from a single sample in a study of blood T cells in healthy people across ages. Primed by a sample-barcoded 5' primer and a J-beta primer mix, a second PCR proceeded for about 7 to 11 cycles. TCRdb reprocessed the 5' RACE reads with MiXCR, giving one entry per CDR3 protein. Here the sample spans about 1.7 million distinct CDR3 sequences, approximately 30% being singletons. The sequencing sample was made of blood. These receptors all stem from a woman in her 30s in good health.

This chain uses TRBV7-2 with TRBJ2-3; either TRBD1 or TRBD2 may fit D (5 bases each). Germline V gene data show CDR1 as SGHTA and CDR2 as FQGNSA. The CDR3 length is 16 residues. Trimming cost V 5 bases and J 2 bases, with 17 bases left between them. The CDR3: CASSPSPTEFTDTQYF. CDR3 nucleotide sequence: TGTGCCAGCAGCCCTAGCCCGACAGAGTTCACAGATACGCAGTATTTT.

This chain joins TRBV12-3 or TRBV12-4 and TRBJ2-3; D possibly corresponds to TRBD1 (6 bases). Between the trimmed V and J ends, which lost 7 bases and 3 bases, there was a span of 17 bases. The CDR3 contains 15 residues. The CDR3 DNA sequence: TGTGCCAGCACCCCTGGGGGCTTTGAGACAGATACGCAGTATTTT. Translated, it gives CASTPGGFETDTQYF.

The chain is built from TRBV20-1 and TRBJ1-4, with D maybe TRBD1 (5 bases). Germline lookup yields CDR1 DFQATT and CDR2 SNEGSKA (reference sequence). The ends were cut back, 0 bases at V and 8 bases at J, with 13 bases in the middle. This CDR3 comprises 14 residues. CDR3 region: CSAREGQRPEKLFF. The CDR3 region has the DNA TGCAGTGCTAGAGAGGGGCAGAGACCCGAAAAACTGTTTTTT.

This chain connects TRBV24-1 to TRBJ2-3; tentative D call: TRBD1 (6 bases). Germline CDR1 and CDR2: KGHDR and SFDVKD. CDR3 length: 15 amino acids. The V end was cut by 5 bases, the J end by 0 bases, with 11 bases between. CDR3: CATSGGRGSTDTQYF. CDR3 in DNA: TGTGCCACCAGTGGGGGGCGTGGGAGCACAGATACGCAGTATTTT.

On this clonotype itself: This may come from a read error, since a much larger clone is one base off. This CDR3 reads CASRSQGLAGVGEQYF. Written as DNA, the CDR3 is TGTGCCAGCAGATCCCAAGGATTAGCGGGAGTTGGAGAGCAGTACTTC. This chain links TRBV7-2 with TRBJ2-7; the match to TRBD2 covers 9 bases. Germline values: CDR1 SGHTA, CDR2 FQGNSA. This CDR3 has 16 amino acids. J was trimmed by 7 bases and V by 6 bases; bases with no gene match: 16.

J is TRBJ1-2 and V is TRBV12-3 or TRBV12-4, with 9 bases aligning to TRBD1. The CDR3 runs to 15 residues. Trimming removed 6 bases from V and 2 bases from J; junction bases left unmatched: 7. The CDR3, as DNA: TGTGCCAGCAGAGGCCGGGACAGGGAGAACTATGGCTACACCTTC. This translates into CASRGRDRENYGYTF.

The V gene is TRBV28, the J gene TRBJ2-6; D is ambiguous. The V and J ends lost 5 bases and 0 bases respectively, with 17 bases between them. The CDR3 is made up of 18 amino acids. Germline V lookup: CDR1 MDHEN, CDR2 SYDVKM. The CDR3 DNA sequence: TGTGCCAGCAGTCCTCGGATTTTCGCTCTCTCTGGGGCCAACGTCCTGACTTTC. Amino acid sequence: CASSPRIFALSGANVLTF. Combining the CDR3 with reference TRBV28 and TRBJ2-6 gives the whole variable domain DVKVTQSSRYLVKRTGEKVFLECVQDMDHENMFWYRQDPGLGLRLIYFSYDVKMKEKGDIPEGYSVSREKKERFSLILESASTNQTSMYLCASSPRIFALSGANVLTFGAGSRLTVL.

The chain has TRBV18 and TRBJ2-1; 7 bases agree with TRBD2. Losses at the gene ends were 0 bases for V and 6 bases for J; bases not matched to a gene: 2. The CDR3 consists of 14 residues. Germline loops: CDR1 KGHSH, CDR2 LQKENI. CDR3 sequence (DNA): TGTGCCAGCTCACCACCGACTAGCAGCAATGAGCAGTTCTTC. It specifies CASSPPTSSNEQFF.

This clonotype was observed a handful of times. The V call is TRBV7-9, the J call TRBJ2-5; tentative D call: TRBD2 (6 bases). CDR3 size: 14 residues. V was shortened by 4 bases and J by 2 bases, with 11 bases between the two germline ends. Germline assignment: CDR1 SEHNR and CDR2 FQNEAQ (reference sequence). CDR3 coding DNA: TGTGCCAGCAGCTGGTGGGGGGAACAAGAGACCCAGTACTTC. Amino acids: CASSWWGEQETQYF. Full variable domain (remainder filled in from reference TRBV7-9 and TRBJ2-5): DTGVSQNPRHKITKRGQNVTFRCDPISEHNRLYWYRQTLGQGPEFLTYFQNEAQLEKSRLLSDRFSAERPKGSFSTLEIQRTEQGDSAMYLCASSWWGEQETQYFGPGTRLLVL.

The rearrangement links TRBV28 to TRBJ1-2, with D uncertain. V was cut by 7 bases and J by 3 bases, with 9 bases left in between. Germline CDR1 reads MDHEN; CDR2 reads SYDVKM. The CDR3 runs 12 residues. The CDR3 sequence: CASIDLDYGYTF. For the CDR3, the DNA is TGTGCCAGCATTGACCTGGACTATGGCTACACCTTC.

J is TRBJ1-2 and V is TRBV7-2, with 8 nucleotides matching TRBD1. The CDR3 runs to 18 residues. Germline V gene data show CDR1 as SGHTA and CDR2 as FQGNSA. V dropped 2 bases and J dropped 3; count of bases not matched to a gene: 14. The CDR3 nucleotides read TGTGCCAGCAGCTTAAGGGCGACAGGGGTTCGGGTTGACTATGGCTACACCTTC. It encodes CASSLRATGVRVDYGYTF.

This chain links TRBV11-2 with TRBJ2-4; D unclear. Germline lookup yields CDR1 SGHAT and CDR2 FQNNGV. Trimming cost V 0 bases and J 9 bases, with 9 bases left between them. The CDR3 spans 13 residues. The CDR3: CASSLERVGIQYF. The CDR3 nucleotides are TGTGCCAGCAGCTTAGAACGAGTCGGCATTCAGTACTTC.